This record covers a single T cell receptor beta chain. The record originates from a study of PD-L1 blockade in urothelial cancer. Sample time point: pretreatment peripheral blood. Each patient supplied 1 to 8 pretreatment and on-treatment samples. Data came from immunoSEQ multiplex PCR; TCRdb stores just in-frame clones and leaves some out. The sample includes 30,000 to 40,000 clones, approximately 90% of them seen just once. Trimming took 3 bases from V and 0 from J, leaving 12 bases between them. The V gene's germline CDR1 is KGHSH and CDR2 LQKENI. The CDR3 consists of 16 residues. V is TRBV18 and J is TRBJ1-3, with a possible D match to TRBD1 (6 bases). This TCR was recovered from a woman aged 55-75 years with urothelial cancer. The sample was PBMCs, taken around atezolizumab (anti-PD-L1) treatment. DNA for the CDR3: TGTGCCAGCTCACCTCAGGGGACAACCTCTGGAAACACCATATATTTT. It yields the protein CASSPQGTTSGNTIYF.